These 5 T cell receptor beta chains share one sample of origin, sequenced in a study of radiotherapy plus CTLA-4 blockade in lung cancer. Profiling relied on immunoSEQ multiplex PCR, and the TCRdb table lists in-frame clones only, not all of them. The table records roughly 68,000 clones, roughly three quarters of them present only once. This specimen consisted of peripheral blood, obtained from a patient treated with radiotherapy plus ipilimumab. These receptor sequences come from a human donor with non-small cell lung cancer who had a complete response to radiotherapy plus ipilimumab.

J is TRBJ2-1 and V is TRBV27; 8 nucleotides match TRBD2. V shed 5 bases and J 2 bases; nucleotides not matched to a gene: 11. Germline CDR1 reads MNHEY; CDR2 reads SMNVEV (reference sequence). This CDR3 has 17 residues. The CDR3 region has the DNA TGTGCCAGCAGTCCGAGTACGGGAGGGGGGACCTACAATGAGCAGTTCTTC. This codes for CASSPSTGGGTYNEQFF.

This clone was detected once. The J gene is TRBJ2-7, the V gene TRBV7-8, with 11 bases matching TRBD2. The germline CDR1 and CDR2 sequences are SGHVS and FQNEAQ. The CDR3 has 15 amino acids. The ends lost 6 bases at V and 2 bases at J; junction bases unmatched: 6. CDR3 nucleotide sequence: TGTGCCAGCAGGCCACTAGCGGGAGACACCTACGAGCAGTACGTC. Translated: CASRPLAGDTYEQYV.

This clone occurred a few times. The same CDR3 also results from other DNA sequences found in this sample. The V and J genes are TRBV11-2 and TRBJ2-3; D is perhaps TRBD2 (6 bases). Trimming pared 5 bases from V and 6 bases from J, leaving 15 bases between. From germline, CDR1 is SGHAT and CDR2 FQNNGV. The CDR3 has 14 residues. CDR3 in DNA: TGTGCCAGCAGCCCGGGACTCCGAGGTGATACGCAGTATTTT. Translation: CASSPGLRGDTQYF.

The J gene is TRBJ1-2, the V gene TRBV6-6; D perhaps matches TRBD1 (6 bases). Trimming shortened V by 1 base and J by 5 bases, and 11 bases separated the two germline ends. Germline values: CDR1 MNHNY, CDR2 SVGAGI (reference sequence). The length of the CDR3 is 14 residues. Written as DNA, the CDR3 is TGTGCCAGCAGTTACTACAGGGCCACATATGGCTACACCTTC. It translates to CASSYYRATYGYTF.

This chain uses TRBV5-6 with TRBJ1-2; D is undetermined. This CDR3 has 13 amino acids. Trimming took 5 bases from V and 6 from J, leaving 14 bases between them. CDR1 is SGHDT and CDR2 is YYEEEE in the germline V gene. The CDR3 is CASSWRFLDGYTF. The CDR3 DNA sequence: TGTGCCAGCAGTTGGAGGTTCCTCGATGGCTACACCTTC.